Below, 2 T cell receptor beta chains from the same sample are listed, as sequenced in a study of blood T cell repertoires in COVID-19. Libraries were prepared by immunoSEQ multiplex PCR; TCRdb keeps only in-frame clonotypes and omits some of them. Of about 140,000 clones in the sample, 87% were seen once. The sample consisted of PBMCs or T cells enriched from blood (not recorded which). The receptor source for this set is a man aged 55-75 years who had recovered from COVID-19.

The rearrangement links TRBV9 to TRBJ2-3, with 7 bases fitting TRBD2. The V and J ends lost 4 bases and 5 bases, in that order; junction bases with no gene match: 4. From germline, CDR1 is SGDLS and CDR2 YYNGEE. CDR3 length: 13 residues. CDR3 coding DNA: TGTGCCAGCAGCCTGGGGGGGTTAGATACGCAGTATTTT. Its translation: CASSLGGLDTQYF.

The V and J genes are TRBV9 and TRBJ1-1; D might be TRBD1 (5 bases). Trimming removed 0 bases from V and 2 bases from J, with 14 bases in between. Germline V gives CDR1 SGDLS, CDR2 YYNGEE. This CDR3 has 16 residues. CDR3 coding DNA: TGTGCCAGCAGCGTAGCTGGTTTGCAGGGAAACACTGAAGCTTTCTTT. Protein sequence: CASSVAGLQGNTEAFF. Complete variable domain (other parts from reference TRBV9 and TRBJ1-1): DSGVTQTPKHLITATGQRVTLRCSPRSGDLSVYWYQQSLDQGLQFLIQYYNGEERAKGNILERFSAQQFPDLHSELNLSSLELGDSALYFCASSVAGLQGNTEAFFGQGTRLTVV.